This T cell receptor beta chain was identified during a study of blood T cell repertoires in COVID-19. Original processing methods: Reference gene primers were amplified, and this amplification served to estimate nucleated cell counts. TCRdb's copy holds only in-frame clones and misses some; the assay was immunoSEQ multiplex PCR. For V, J and clone size, that table is used; D and trimming come from the DNA. Among tens of thousands of clones listed, approximately 80% were seen once. This clone was picked up a small number of times. V was pared by 5 bases and J by 4 bases, with 11 bases between. Germline CDR1 and CDR2: LNHDA and SQIVND (reference sequence). This CDR3 has 13 residues.

Sequenced material: peripheral blood. This TCR was recovered from a man aged 45 to 65 with COVID-19, enrolled during active disease. The rearrangement joins TRBV19 to TRBJ1-1; no clear D gene. The CDR3 DNA reads as TGTGCCAGTAGTTCCCGTTTGAGCACTGAAGCTTTCTTT. This codes for CASSSRLSTEAFF.